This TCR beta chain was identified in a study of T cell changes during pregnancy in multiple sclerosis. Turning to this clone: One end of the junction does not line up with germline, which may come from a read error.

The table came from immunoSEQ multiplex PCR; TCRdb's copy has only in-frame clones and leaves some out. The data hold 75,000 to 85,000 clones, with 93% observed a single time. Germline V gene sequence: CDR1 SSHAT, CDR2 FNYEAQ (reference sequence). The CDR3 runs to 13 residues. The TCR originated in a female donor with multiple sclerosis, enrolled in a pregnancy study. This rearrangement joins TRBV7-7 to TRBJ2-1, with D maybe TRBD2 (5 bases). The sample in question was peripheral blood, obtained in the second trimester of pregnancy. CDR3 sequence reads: CASSPRGATSPFF. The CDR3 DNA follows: TGTGCTAGCAGCCCCCGGGGAGCTACAAGTCCGTTCTTC.